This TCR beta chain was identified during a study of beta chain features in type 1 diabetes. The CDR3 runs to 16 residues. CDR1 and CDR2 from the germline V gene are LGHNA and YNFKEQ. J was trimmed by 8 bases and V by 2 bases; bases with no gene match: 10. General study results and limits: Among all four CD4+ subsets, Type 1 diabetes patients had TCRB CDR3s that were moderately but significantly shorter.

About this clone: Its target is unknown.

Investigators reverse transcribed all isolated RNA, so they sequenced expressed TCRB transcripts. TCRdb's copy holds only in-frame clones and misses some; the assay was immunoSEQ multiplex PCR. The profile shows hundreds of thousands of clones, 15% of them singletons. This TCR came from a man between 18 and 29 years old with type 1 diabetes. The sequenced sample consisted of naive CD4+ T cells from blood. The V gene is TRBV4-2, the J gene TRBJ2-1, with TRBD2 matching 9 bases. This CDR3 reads CASSQRPAGGGDEQFF. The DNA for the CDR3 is TGTGCCAGCAGCCAAAGGCCAGCGGGAGGAGGGGATGAGCAGTTCTTC.